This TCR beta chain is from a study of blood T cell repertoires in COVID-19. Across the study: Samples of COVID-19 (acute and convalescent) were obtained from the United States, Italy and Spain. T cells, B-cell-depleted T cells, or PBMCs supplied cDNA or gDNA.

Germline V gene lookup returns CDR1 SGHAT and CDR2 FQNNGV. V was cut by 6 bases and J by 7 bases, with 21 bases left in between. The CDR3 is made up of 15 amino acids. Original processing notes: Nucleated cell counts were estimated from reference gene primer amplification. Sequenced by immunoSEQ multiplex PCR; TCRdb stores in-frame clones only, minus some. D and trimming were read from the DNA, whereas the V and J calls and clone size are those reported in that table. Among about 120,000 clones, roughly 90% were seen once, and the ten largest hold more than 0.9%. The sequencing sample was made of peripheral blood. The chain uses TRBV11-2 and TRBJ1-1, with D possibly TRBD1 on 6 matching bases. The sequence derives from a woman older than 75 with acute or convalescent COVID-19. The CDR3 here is CASSFKPTGYSEAFF. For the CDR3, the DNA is TGTGCCAGCAGTTTTAAGCCCACAGGGTACAGTGAAGCTTTCTTT. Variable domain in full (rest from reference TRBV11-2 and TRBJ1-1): EAGVAQSPRYKIIEKRQSVAFWCNPISGHATLYWYQQILGQGPKLLIQFQNNGVVDDSQLPKDRFSAERLKGVDSTLKIQPAKLEDSAVYLCASSFKPTGYSEAFFGQGTRLTVV.